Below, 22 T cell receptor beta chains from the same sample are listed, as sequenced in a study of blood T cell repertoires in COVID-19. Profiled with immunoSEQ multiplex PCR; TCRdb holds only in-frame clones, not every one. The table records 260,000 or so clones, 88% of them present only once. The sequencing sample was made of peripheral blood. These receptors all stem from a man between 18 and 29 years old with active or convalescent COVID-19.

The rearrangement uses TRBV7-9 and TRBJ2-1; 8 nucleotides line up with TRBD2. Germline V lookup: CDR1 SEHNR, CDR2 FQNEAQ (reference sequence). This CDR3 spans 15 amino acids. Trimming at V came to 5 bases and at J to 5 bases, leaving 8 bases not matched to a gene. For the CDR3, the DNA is TGTGCCAGCAGCAGAACTAGCGGAGATGACAATGAGCAGTTCTTC. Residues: CASSRTSGDDNEQFF.

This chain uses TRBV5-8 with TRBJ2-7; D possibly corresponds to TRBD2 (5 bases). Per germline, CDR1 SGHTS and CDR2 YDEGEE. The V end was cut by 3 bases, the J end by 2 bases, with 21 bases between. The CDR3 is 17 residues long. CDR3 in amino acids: CASSSYFRSSPPYEQYF. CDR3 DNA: TGTGCCAGCAGCTCCTATTTTAGGTCTAGCCCCCCCTACGAGCAGTACTTC.

Here the CDR3 DNA reads TGTGCCAGCAGCTTACGGGGACAGGGACAACAGCCCCAGCATTTT. Translating it yields CASSLRGQGQQPQHF. The V gene is TRBV7-8, the J gene TRBJ1-5, with TRBD1 identical over 9 bases. The length of the CDR3 is 15 residues. After removal of 2 bases from V and 7 bases from J, the junction contained 6 bases not matched to a gene. Germline CDR1 reads SGHVS; CDR2 reads FQNEAQ.

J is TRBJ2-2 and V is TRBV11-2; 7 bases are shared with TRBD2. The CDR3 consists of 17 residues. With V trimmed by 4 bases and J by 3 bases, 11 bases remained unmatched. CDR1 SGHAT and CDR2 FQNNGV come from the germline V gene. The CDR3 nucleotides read TGTGCCAGCAGCTCGGGGCTGAGACTAGCTTACACCGGGGAGCTGTTTTTT. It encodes CASSSGLRLAYTGELFF.

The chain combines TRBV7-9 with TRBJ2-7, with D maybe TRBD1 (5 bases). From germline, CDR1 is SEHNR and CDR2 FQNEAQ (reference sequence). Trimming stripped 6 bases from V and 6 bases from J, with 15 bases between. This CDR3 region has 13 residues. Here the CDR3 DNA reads TGTGCCAGCAGTCCTCCAGGGTATGGCGAGCAGTACTTC. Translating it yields CASSPPGYGEQYF.

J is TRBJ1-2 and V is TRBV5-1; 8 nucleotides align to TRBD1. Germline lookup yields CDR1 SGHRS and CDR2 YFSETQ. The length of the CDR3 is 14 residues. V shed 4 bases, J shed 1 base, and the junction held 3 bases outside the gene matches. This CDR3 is CASSRGQVNYGYTF. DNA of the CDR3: TGCGCCAGCAGCAGGGGACAGGTTAACTATGGCTACACCTTC.

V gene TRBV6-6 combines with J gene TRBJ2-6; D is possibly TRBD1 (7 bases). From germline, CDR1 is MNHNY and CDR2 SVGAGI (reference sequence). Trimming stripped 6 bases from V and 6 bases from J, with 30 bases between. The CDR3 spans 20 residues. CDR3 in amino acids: CASSLKEAGGWRTAANVLTF. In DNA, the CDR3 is TGTGCCAGCAGCCTAAAGGAGGCAGGGGGGTGGCGGACAGCGGCCAACGTCCTGACTTTC.

CDR3 DNA: TGCGCCAGCAGCCGGGCTCCGGGACAGGGGGACACTGAAGCTTTCTTT. Encoded protein: CASSRAPGQGDTEAFF. The V and J genes are TRBV4-3 and TRBJ1-1, with 11 bases aligning to TRBD1. J gave up 3 bases and V 4 bases, and 7 bases lay outside the gene matches. Looked up from germline, CDR1 is LGHNA and CDR2 is YSLEER. The CDR3 covers 16 residues.

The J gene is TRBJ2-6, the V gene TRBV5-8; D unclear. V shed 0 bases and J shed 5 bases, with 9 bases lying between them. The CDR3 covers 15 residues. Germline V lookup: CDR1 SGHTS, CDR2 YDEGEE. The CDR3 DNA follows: TGTGCCAGCAGCTTGGGGGCCAGTTGGGCCAACGTCCTGACTTTC. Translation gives CASSLGASWANVLTF.

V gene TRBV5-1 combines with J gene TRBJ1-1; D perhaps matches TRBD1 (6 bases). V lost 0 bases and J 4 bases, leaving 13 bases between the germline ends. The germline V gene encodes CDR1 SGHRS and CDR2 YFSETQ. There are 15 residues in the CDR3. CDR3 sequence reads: CASSLVVGASTEAFF. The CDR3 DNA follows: TGCGCCAGCAGCTTGGTTGTGGGGGCGAGCACTGAAGCTTTCTTT.

CDR3 DNA: TGCGCCAGCAGCGCCTATTCGACAGGGGGCGGTAATTCACCCCTCCACTTT. Its translation: CASSAYSTGGGNSPLHF. The V gene is TRBV5-1, the J gene TRBJ1-6; TRBD1 matches at 10 bases. The CDR3 runs 17 residues. Germline CDR1 is SGHRS and CDR2 is YFSETQ. The J segment lost 6 bases and the V segment lost 4 bases, leaving 10 bases of the junction unmatched.

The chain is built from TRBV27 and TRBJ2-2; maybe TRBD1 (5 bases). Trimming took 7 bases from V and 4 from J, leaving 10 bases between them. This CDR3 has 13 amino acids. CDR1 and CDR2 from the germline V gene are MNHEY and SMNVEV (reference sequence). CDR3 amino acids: CASIRRGTGELFF. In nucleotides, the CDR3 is TGTGCCAGCATCCGTAGGGGCACCGGGGAGCTGTTTTTT.

In DNA, the CDR3 is TGTGCCAGCAGTTTTCTCCCTGGCCACTACGAGCAGTACTTC. It specifies CASSFLPGHYEQYF. The chain employs TRBV28 and TRBJ2-7; D is unclear. Trimming left V 3 bases short and J 3 bases short, with 12 bases between. Germline-derived CDR1 and CDR2 are MDHEN and SYDVKM. The CDR3 runs to 14 residues.

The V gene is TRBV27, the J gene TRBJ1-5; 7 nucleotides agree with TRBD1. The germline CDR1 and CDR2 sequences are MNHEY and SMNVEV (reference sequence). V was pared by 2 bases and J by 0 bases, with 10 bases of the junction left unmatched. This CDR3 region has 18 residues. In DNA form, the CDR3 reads TGTGCCAGCAGTTTAGAGTGGCCAGGGGGATATAGCAATCAGCCCCAGCATTTT. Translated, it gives CASSLEWPGGYSNQPQHF.

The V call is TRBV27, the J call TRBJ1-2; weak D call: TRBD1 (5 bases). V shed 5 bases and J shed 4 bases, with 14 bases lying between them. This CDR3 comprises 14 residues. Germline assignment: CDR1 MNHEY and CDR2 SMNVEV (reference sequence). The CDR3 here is CASSPTVYTYGYTF. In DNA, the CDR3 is TGTGCCAGCAGTCCGACAGTTTACACCTATGGCTACACCTTC.

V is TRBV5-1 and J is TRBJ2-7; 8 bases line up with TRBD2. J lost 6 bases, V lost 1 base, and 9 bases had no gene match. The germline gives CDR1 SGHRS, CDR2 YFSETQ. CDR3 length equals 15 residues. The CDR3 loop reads CASSLRVAGGAEQYF. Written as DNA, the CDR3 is TGCGCCAGCAGCTTGCGAGTCGCCGGGGGGGCCGAGCAGTACTTC.

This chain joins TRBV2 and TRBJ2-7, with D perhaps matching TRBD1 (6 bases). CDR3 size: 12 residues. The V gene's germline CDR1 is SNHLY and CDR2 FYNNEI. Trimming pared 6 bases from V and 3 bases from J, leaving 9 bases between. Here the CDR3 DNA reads TGTGCCAGCAGCAAAGGGGGCTACGAGCAGTACTTC. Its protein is CASSKGGYEQYF.

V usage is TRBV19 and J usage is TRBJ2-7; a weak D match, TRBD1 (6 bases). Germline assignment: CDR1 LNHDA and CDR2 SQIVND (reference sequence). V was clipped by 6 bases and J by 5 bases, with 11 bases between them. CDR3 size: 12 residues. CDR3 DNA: TGTGCCAGTAGCCAGGGGTCCCACGAGCAGTACTTC. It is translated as CASSQGSHEQYF.

CDR3 sequence (DNA): TGTGCCAGCAGCTTCGGGAAGAACACTGAAGCTTTCTTT. Protein product: CASSFGKNTEAFF. The rearrangement joins TRBV13 to TRBJ1-1; D remains unclear. The germline V and J ends were trimmed by 3 bases and 1 base, with 6 bases remaining between them. The V gene's germline CDR1 is PRHDT and CDR2 FYEKMQ (reference sequence). This CDR3 has 13 residues.

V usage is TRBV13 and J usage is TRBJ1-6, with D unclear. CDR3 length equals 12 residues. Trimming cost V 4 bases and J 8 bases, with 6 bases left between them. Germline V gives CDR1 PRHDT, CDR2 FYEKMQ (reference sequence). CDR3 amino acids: CASSSQDSPLHF. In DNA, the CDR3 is TGTGCCAGCAGCTCTCAGGATTCACCCCTCCACTTT.

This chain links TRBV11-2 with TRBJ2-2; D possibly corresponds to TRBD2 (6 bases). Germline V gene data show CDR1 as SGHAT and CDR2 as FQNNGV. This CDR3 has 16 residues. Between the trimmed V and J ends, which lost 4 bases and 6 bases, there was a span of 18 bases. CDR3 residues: CASSSGIGEASGELFF. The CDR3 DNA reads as TGTGCCAGCAGCTCTGGAATAGGGGAGGCGTCCGGGGAGCTGTTTTTT.

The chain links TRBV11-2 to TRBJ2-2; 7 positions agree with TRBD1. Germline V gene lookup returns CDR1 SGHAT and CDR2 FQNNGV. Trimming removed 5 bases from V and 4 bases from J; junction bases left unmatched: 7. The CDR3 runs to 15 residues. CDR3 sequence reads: CASSIRGGGTGELFF. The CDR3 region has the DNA TGTGCCAGCAGCATCAGAGGGGGCGGCACCGGGGAGCTGTTTTTT.